The 14 T cell receptor beta chains reported below all come from one sample, sequenced in a study of T cells in Graves' hyperthyroidism and ophthalmopathy. It was RNA transcripts that yielded the amplified TCR beta CDR3 regions. First-round RT-PCR targeting the TCR CDR3 was performed with the HTBI primer set. Each CDR3 protein is one row after TCRdb ran MiXCR on the multiplex PCR reads. The data contain hundreds of thousands of distinct CDR3 sequences, roughly 15% of them singletons. Sequencing was done on a sample of blood. The receptors shown here come from a woman aged 18 to 35 with Graves' ophthalmopathy.

This clonotype was seen repeatedly, ten times or more. This chain uses TRBV28 with TRBJ1-1; D call uncertain. Per the germline V gene, CDR1 is MDHEN and CDR2 is SYDVKM. The V end lost 6 bases, the J end lost 2 bases, and 4 bases lay between the germline ends. The CDR3 consists of 11 residues. The CDR3 region has the DNA TGTGCCAGCAGACTCAACACTGAAGCTTTCTTT. As protein: CASRLNTEAFF.

This clonotype was counted many times. The chain links TRBV10-3 to TRBJ1-5, with D possibly TRBD1 on 5 matching bases. CDR1 is ENHRY and CDR2 is SYGVKD in the germline V gene. Trimming took 0 bases from V and 3 from J, leaving 12 bases between them. This CDR3 has 16 residues. CDR3 DNA sequence: TGTGCCATCAGTGAGTCAGGGGACGAACTCAATCAGCCCCAGCATTTT. Translating gives CAISESGDELNQPQHF.

This clonotype was counted many times. This chain uses TRBV9 with TRBJ1-4; weak D call: TRBD1 (5 bases). Per germline, CDR1 SGDLS and CDR2 YYNGEE. V lost 0 bases and J 1 base, leaving 7 bases between the germline ends. The CDR3 loop spans 15 amino acids. This CDR3 reads CASSVGDRTNEKLFF. The CDR3 DNA sequence: TGTGCCAGCAGCGTAGGAGACAGAACTAATGAAAAACTGTTTTTT.

This clonotype was counted only a few times. The chain links TRBV29-1 to TRBJ2-7; no clear D gene. Germline lookup yields CDR1 SQVTM and CDR2 ANQGSEA. V was trimmed by 3 bases and J by 5 bases, leaving 8 bases between them. The CDR3 length is 11 residues. The DNA for the CDR3 is TGCAGCGTTGAGAGTTCGGACGAGCAGTACTTC. This encodes CSVESSDEQYF.

The table lists this clonotype with a few counts. The rearrangement links TRBV7-9 to TRBJ1-1; a possible D gene is TRBD1 (5 bases). Trimming left V 5 bases short and J 1 base short, with 17 bases between. The CDR3 sequence is 16 residues long. Germline values: CDR1 SEHNR, CDR2 FQNEAQ (reference sequence). As DNA, the CDR3 is TGTGCCAGCAGCCTCGCCCCGTCAGGGAAGAACACTGAAGCTTTCTTT. Protein product: CASSLAPSGKNTEAFF.

The chain links TRBV12-3 or TRBV12-4 to TRBJ2-1; D is unclear. The CDR3 is 12 amino acids. V gave up 6 bases and J gave up 7 bases, with 10 bases separating them. The CDR3 protein is CASSPWGNEQFF. Written as DNA, the CDR3 is TGTGCCAGCAGCCCCTGGGGAAATGAGCAGTTCTTC.

This clonotype was detected only a few times. A much larger clone sits a single nucleotide away, making a read error possible. V gene TRBV28 combines with J gene TRBJ2-6; D call uncertain. This CDR3 is built from 13 residues. CDR1 is MDHEN and CDR2 is SYDVKM in the germline V gene. The DNA for the CDR3 is TGTGCCAGCAGTTCCTCTAGGGCCAACGTCCTGACTTTC. This codes for CASSSSRANVLTF.

Ten or more counts support this clonotype. This rearrangement joins TRBV2 to TRBJ2-5; perhaps TRBD2 as D (7 bases). Trimming removed 6 bases at V and 9 bases at J, with 14 bases between. CDR1 SNHLY and CDR2 FYNNEI come from the germline V gene. The CDR3 runs to 12 residues. Here the CDR3 DNA reads TGTGCCAGCAGCTCGGACAGCGGGGCCCAGTACTTC. This codes for CASSSDSGAQYF.

This clonotype was seen repeatedly, ten times or more. The chain combines TRBV7-3 with TRBJ2-2; a possible D gene is TRBD1 (5 bases). There are 15 residues in the CDR3. From germline, CDR1 is SGHTA and CDR2 FQGTGA. Trimming took off 5 bases at V and 7 bases at J, with 17 bases between the two ends. CDR3 bases: TGTGCCAGCAGCCCTCTTAAGGGGCAGGGCGGGGAGCTGTTTTTT. Residues: CASSPLKGQGGELFF.

This clonotype was seen repeatedly, ten times or more. This chain joins TRBV12-3 or TRBV12-4 and TRBJ1-2; the D gene is possibly TRBD1 (5 bases). The V end was cut by 7 bases, the J end by 6 bases, with 21 bases between. The CDR3 length is 15 residues. The CDR3 DNA follows: TGTGCCAGCACTTCCAGGGACGGACCTTACGATGGCTACACCTTC. It yields the protein CASTSRDGPYDGYTF.

Notes on this clonotype: A single base separates this from a much larger clone, so it may be a read error. The chain uses TRBV12-3 or TRBV12-4 and TRBJ1-4, with no clear D. Trimming cost V 4 bases and J 7 bases, with 13 bases left between them. There are 14 residues in the CDR3. The CDR3 is CASSSSGSGEKLFF. The CDR3 bases are TGTGCCAGCAGTTCCTCCGGGTCGGGTGAAAAACTGTTTTTT.

The chain combines TRBV28 with TRBJ2-7; 15 bases match TRBD2. Germline lookup yields CDR1 MDHEN and CDR2 SYDVKM. The CDR3 spans 19 residues. V was pared by 7 bases and J by 7 bases, with 20 bases of the junction left unmatched. The chain's CDR3 is CASNPTVRTSGGGAREQYF. The CDR3 nucleotides are TGTGCCAGCAACCCAACGGTGAGGACTAGCGGGGGGGGCGCGAGAGAGCAGTACTTC.

Many counts were recorded for this clonotype. The V gene is TRBV7-6, the J gene TRBJ1-1; D not certain. V dropped 1 base and J dropped 2 bases, with 11 bases sitting between them. The germline gives CDR1 SGHVS, CDR2 FNYEAQ. The CDR3 sequence is 15 residues long. CDR3 DNA: TGTGCCAGCAGCTTAGAGCCGACTATAAACACTGAAGCTTTCTTT. This sequence encodes CASSLEPTINTEAFF.

V usage is TRBV11-2 and J usage is TRBJ2-7; no clear D gene. Germline CDR1 SGHAT, CDR2 FQNNGV. The CDR3 has 12 amino acids. Trimming cost V 6 bases and J 5 bases, with 11 bases left between them. The CDR3 reads CASSGGPHEQYF. The CDR3 DNA is TGTGCCAGCAGTGGCGGACCCCACGAGCAGTACTTC.